This passage covers 8 T cell receptor beta chains from one sample sequenced in a study of T-cell memory formation after mild COVID-19. TCRdb recomputed calls from the 5' RACE reads with MiXCR, one row per CDR3 protein. The data contain around 180,000 distinct CDR3 sequences, approximately 17% of them singletons. Sequenced material: PBMCs or a T cell subset sorted from them (not recorded which). Source of these receptors: a young man who had mild COVID-19 (a few samples of this study predate the infection). Cell type and time point are not known.

This chain uses TRBV4-1 with TRBJ1-3, with no clear D. The CDR3 spans 14 residues. Between the trimmed V and J ends, which lost 8 bases and 0 bases, there was a span of 11 bases. CDR1 MGHRA and CDR2 YSYEKL come from the germline V gene. CDR3 region: CASSLPGSGNTIYF. The CDR3 DNA reads as TGCGCCAGCTCCCTCCCCGGCTCTGGAAACACCATATATTTT.

The chain has TRBV20-1 and TRBJ2-5; 9 nucleotides line up with TRBD2. The germline V gene encodes CDR1 DFQATT and CDR2 SNEGSKA (reference sequence). This CDR3 is built from 15 residues. After removal of 5 bases from V and 1 base from J, the junction contained 8 bases not matched to a gene. The CDR3 region is CSAPFSGGTQETQYF. The CDR3 DNA reads as TGCAGTGCTCCTTTTAGCGGGGGTACCCAAGAGACCCAGTACTTC.

This sequence joins TRBV6-5 and TRBJ1-5, with D unclear. Trimming stripped 2 bases from V and 2 bases from J, with 7 bases between. Per the germline V gene, CDR1 is MNHEY and CDR2 is SVGAGI. The CDR3 runs to 14 residues. CDR3 sequence reads: CASSYLAGNQPQHF. CDR3 DNA sequence: TGTGCCAGCAGTTACCTGGCCGGCAATCAGCCCCAGCATTTT.

This clonotype has only a few counts. The chain has TRBV5-6 and TRBJ2-3; D remains unclear. The CDR3 has 13 residues. Germline values: CDR1 SGHDT, CDR2 YYEEEE. V lost 1 base and J 5 bases, leaving 8 bases between the germline ends. CDR3 loop: CASSLRPEDTQYF. In DNA, the CDR3 is TGTGCCAGCAGCTTGCGGCCGGAAGATACGCAGTATTTT.

Comments on this clonotype: An end of the junction differs from the germline gene, which may be a read error. The rearrangement uses TRBV4-3 and TRBJ2-4; unclear D gene. The length of the CDR3 is 13 residues. CDR1 is LGHNA, CDR2 YSLEER, per germline. The CDR3 here is CASSQDRRPGDFF. Here the CDR3 DNA reads TGCGCCAGCAGCCAAGACAGGCGCCCCGGCGACTTCTTC.

A few counts support this clonotype. This rearrangement joins TRBV11-1 to TRBJ1-2, with a weak D call TRBD1 (6 bases). Germline lookup yields CDR1 SGHAT and CDR2 FQDESV (reference sequence). Trimming took 5 bases from V and 2 from J, leaving 12 bases between them. The CDR3 is 14 amino acids. The DNA for the CDR3 is TGTGCCAGCAGCGAGGACAGATCGAACTATGGCTACACCTTC. This sequence encodes CASSEDRSNYGYTF.

The chain joins TRBV4-2 to TRBJ2-7; unclear D gene. The germline CDR1 and CDR2 sequences are LGHNA and YNFKEQ. The CDR3 sequence is 10 residues long. Trimming removed 6 bases at V and 3 bases at J, with 3 bases between. DNA of the CDR3: TGTGCCAGCAGACTCTACGAGCAGTACTTC. It yields the protein CASRLYEQYF.

This clonotype was found a few times. The rearrangement links TRBV7-2 to TRBJ2-5, with D tentatively TRBD2 (6 bases). Trimming shortened V by 4 bases and J by 7 bases, and 19 bases separated the two germline ends. CDR3 length: 15 residues. Per germline, CDR1 SGHTA and CDR2 FQGNSA. CDR3 region: CASSSSGTYRGTQYF. CDR3 coding DNA: TGTGCCAGCAGCTCCTCCGGGACTTACCGGGGGACCCAGTACTTC.